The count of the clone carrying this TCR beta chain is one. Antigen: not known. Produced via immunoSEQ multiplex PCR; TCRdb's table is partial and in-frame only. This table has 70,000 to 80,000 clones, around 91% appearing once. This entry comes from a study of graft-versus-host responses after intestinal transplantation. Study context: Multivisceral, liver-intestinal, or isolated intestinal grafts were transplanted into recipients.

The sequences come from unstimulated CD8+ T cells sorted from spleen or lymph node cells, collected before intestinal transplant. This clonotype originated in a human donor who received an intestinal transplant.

In DNA, the CDR3 is TGTGCCAGCAGTACGGGTCAGCAAGAGACCCAGTACTTC. Its protein is CASSTGQQETQYF. This chain joins TRBV5-4 and TRBJ2-5, with D unresolved. This CDR3 is built from 13 residues. Between the trimmed V and J ends, which lost 5 bases and 2 bases, there was a span of 10 bases. Per the germline V gene, CDR1 is SGHNT and CDR2 is YYREEE (reference sequence).